The subject of this entry is one T cell receptor (beta chain). Antigen specificity is unknown. Germline V gene lookup returns CDR1 LNHDA and CDR2 SQIVND (reference sequence). The CDR3 extends over 15 amino acids. Trimming removed 4 bases from V and 7 bases from J; junction bases left unmatched: 9. This entry comes from a study of cytomegalovirus exposure and HLA in healthy donors. Regarding the study as a whole: Cytomegalovirus association was listed for 164 TCR beta chains.

The PCR made use of 60 Vbeta and 13 Jbeta primers. Generated by immunoSEQ multiplex PCR, the TCRdb table keeps only in-frame clones and is missing some. The sample has about 82,000 clones. The genes are TRBV19 and TRBJ2-1; TRBD2 matches 8 bases. This receptor was identified in a woman younger than 45 in good health and CMV-seronegative. Material for sequencing was PBMCs. The CDR3 region is CASSTQREFSNEQFF. CDR3 nucleotides: TGTGCCAGTAGTACGCAGCGGGAGTTTTCGAATGAGCAGTTCTTC.